These 2 T cell receptor beta chains share one sample of origin, sequenced in a study of early T cells in non-severe SARS-CoV-2 infection. A single record per CDR3 protein comes from TCRdb applying MiXCR to the 5' RACE reads. The top ten clones hold over 1% of a sample with tens of thousands of distinct CDR3 sequences, around 12% of them seen once. Sample: whole blood. These receptors originate from an adult who was a healthcare worker with PCR-confirmed SARS-CoV-2 infection or an uninfected control (not recorded which).

This clonotype appeared many times. V and J are TRBV7-6 and TRBJ1-2; D gene ambiguous. The CDR3 length is 16 residues. V was clipped by 4 bases and J by 0 bases, with 15 bases between them. Germline CDR1 SGHVS, CDR2 FNYEAQ. The CDR3 sequence is CASSSRQADTNYGYTF. For the CDR3, the DNA is TGTGCCAGCAGCTCGCGCCAGGCAGACACTAACTATGGCTACACCTTC.

The V gene is TRBV6-2 or TRBV6-3, the J gene TRBJ2-2; 8 bases are a match to TRBD1. Losses at the gene ends were 5 bases for V and 2 bases for J; bases not matched to a gene: 4. The CDR3 length is 15 residues. Germline loops: CDR1 MNHEY, CDR2 SVGEGT. CDR3 amino acids: CASSTDRGNTGELFF. DNA of the CDR3: TGTGCCAGCAGTACCGACAGGGGAAACACCGGGGAGCTGTTTTTT.